This T cell receptor beta chain was captured in a study of T cell responses to AZD1222 COVID-19 vaccine. Data came from immunoSEQ multiplex PCR; TCRdb stores just in-frame clones and leaves some out. Among some 61,000 clones listed, about 90% were seen once. This sequence was found in an adult in good health. This material consisted of peripheral blood, taken on day 0 of AZD1222 vaccination.

Written as DNA, the CDR3 is TGTGCCAGCGGGGGGGGCCCAGATACGCAGTATTTT. Encoded protein: CASGGGPDTQYF. This chain links TRBV3-1 (or the pseudogene TRBV3-2) with TRBJ2-3; D is possibly TRBD2 (7 bases). Looked up from germline, CDR1 is LGHDT and CDR2 is YNNKEL (reference sequence). The V gene lost 8 bases and the J gene lost 4 bases, with 10 bases spanning the gap. CDR3 length: 12 amino acids.